The entry that follows covers one T cell receptor beta chain sequence. Its antigen is not identified. Deep was the level used in running the assay. Repertoires were generated with immunoSEQ multiplex PCR, while TCRdb's copy carries only in-frame clones and drops some. The sample includes about 2.2 million clones, about 92% seen only once; the top ten take under 2%. In the naive CD8 group, cells lacked CD45RO and were positively selected for CCR7, so terminally differentiated effector memory CD45RA+ cells were left out. These data originate in a study of shared clonotypes between healthy human individuals. Study findings and constraints: The study found lower generation probabilities in non-shared clonotypes than in those shared by all four donors. Sequencing depth was expected to affect clonotype sharing among donors.

The CDR3 has 13 residues. Unmatched junction bases numbered 4, after V lost 6 bases and J lost 6 bases. Germline values: CDR1 SGHAT, CDR2 FQNNGV. The genes are TRBV11-2 and TRBJ2-7, with TRBD2 matching 11 bases. Specimen: naive CD8+ T cells from PBMCs. The TCR originated in a young man in good health. Some clones in this sample may be carry-over from other donors' samples. The chain's CDR3 is CASSSLAGAEQYF. The CDR3 coding sequence is TGTGCCAGCAGTTCACTAGCGGGAGCCGAGCAGTACTTC.